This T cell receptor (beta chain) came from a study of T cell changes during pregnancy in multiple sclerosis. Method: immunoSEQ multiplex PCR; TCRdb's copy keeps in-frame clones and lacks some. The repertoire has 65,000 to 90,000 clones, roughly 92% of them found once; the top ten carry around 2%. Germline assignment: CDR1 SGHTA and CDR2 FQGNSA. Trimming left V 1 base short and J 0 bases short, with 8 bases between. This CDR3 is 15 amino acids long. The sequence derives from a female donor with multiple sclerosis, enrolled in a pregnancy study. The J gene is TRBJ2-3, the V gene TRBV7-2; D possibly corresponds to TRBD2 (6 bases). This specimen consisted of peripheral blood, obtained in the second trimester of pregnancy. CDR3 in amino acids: CASSLVGGSTDTQYF. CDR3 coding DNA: TGTGCCAGCAGCTTAGTCGGGGGTAGCACAGATACGCAGTATTTT.